This TCR beta chain stems from a study of blood T cell repertoires in COVID-19 (dated by TCRdb to the early 2020s). With respect to the entire study: The collaborator samples originated in the United States, Italy and Spain and spanned the acute and convalescent phases of COVID-19. The prospective study material was composed of cDNA or gDNA derived from T cells, B-cell-depleted T cells, or PBMCs. Deeply sampled blood TCRbeta repertoires from subjects exposed to, actively infected with, or recovered from COVID-19 were included in the dataset. A freely available public database, intended as a resource for researchers studying the immune response to SARS-CoV-2, is where the repertoires were released. The samples were drawn from the first 160 participants of the ongoing ImmuneRACE study and from some 1,300 subjects provided by 6 global collaborators. Nearly every sample came with metadata listing a de-identified subject ID, COVID-19 status, age in years and sex. Where available, HLA class I and class II types were obtained from metadata supplied by the sample provider rather than from assay-based typing. Study-wide conclusions, independent of this receptor: How much clinical and demographic metadata was included differed by source and by participant, and the metadata was provided uncurated.

TCRbeta CDR3 regions were amplified from genomic DNA using the immunoSEQ Assay, a bias-controlled multiplex PCR. Concerning the study's data processing: Nucleated cell counts per sample were estimated from amplification of reference gene primers within the assay. Sequence reads were collapsed and filtered to measure the absolute abundance of every unique TCRbeta CDR3 rearrangement. For each sample, productive Simpson clonality was calculated as the square root of Simpson's diversity index across productive rearrangements. As stored in TCRdb, this immuneACCESS dataset retains in-frame rearrangements with V and J assigned. A fraction of the clones does not appear; measured against another copy, unresolved V genes explain less than half of the discrepancy, and the remainder lacks a known reason. Clone size and the V and J calls come from that table; the DNA yielded D and trimming. For this sample there are about 70,000 clones; roughly 80% appear just once. Roughly 0.83% of the sample is held by the ten biggest clonotypes.

Collaborating institutions collected whole blood in K2EDTA tubes following their own protocols. For TCRbeta analysis, collaborator samples were shipped as frozen whole blood, as isolated PBMCs, or as DNA extracted from either sample type. CDR3 length: 17 amino acids, cysteine to phenylalanine. The entry retains the CDR3 DNA only, 51 bases that are in frame from base 1. Via the germline V gene (reference sequence), CDR1 is SEHNR and CDR2 FQNEAQ. V trim: 1 base; J trim: 0 bases; unmatched bases: 6. On this clone itself: Its antigen specificity is not known. Per-base qualities were not stored, and no clone one base away is much larger.

The TCR comes from a woman in her 70s with acute or convalescent COVID-19. The sample was peripheral blood. In this chain, TRBV7-9 is recombined with TRBJ2-5; 9 middle bases align to TRBD2. The CDR3 region has the sequence CASSLVVAGGYQETQYF. In nucleotide form, the sequence is TGTGCCAGCAGCTTAGTTGTTGCGGGGGGGTACCAAGAGACCCAGTACTTC.